Below are 11 T cell receptor beta chains sequenced from a single sample in a study of T cells of healthy individuals. One entry per CDR3 protein results from TCRdb running MiXCR on the 5' RACE reads. The data hold fewer than 75,000 distinct CDR3 sequences, with about 17% observed a single time. These TCRs come from a human donor in good health.

The table lists this clonotype with many counts. The rearrangement links TRBV4-2 to TRBJ2-3; D is undetermined. V was trimmed by 6 bases and J by 1 base, leaving 2 bases between them. The CDR3 runs 11 residues. Germline V lookup: CDR1 LGHNA, CDR2 YNFKEQ. This chain's CDR3 is CASRGTDTQYF. CDR3 bases: TGTGCCAGCAGGGGCACAGATACGCAGTATTTT.

Many counts were recorded for this clonotype. The CDR3 coding sequence is TGTGCCAGCAGGCTCGCTGGGGGGTTCACAGATACGCAGTATTTT. Its translation: CASRLAGGFTDTQYF. V usage is TRBV2 and J usage is TRBJ2-3; TRBD2 might be the D (6 bases). The CDR3 runs 15 residues. Trimming removed 6 bases at V and 2 bases at J, with 15 bases between. Germline V gene lookup returns CDR1 SNHLY and CDR2 FYNNEI.

The chain recombines TRBV12-3 or TRBV12-4 with TRBJ2-4; D not certain. The CDR3 loop spans 11 amino acids. The germline V and J ends were trimmed by 3 bases and 8 bases, with 5 bases remaining between them. The CDR3 here is CASSFGDIQYF. CDR3 in DNA: TGTGCCAGCAGTTTTGGGGACATTCAGTACTTC.

At least ten counts were recorded for this clonotype. The chain is built from TRBV27 and TRBJ1-1, with D perhaps TRBD1 (6 bases). V was shortened by 3 bases and J by 4 bases, with 12 bases between the two germline ends. CDR1 MNHEY and CDR2 SMNVEV come from the germline V gene (reference sequence). The CDR3 loop spans 14 amino acids. CDR3 DNA sequence: TGTGCCAGCAGTTTTAACAGGGCGGGCACTGAAGCTTTCTTT. Translation: CASSFNRAGTEAFF.

This clonotype has ten or more counts. The chain combines TRBV28 with TRBJ1-1, with D possibly TRBD1 on 5 matching bases. The CDR3 has 13 residues. Trimming removed 7 bases from V and 3 bases from J, with 12 bases in between. The germline gives CDR1 MDHEN, CDR2 SYDVKM. The CDR3 nucleotides are TGTGCCAGCACAAAACAGGCGTACACTGAAGCTTTCTTT. It translates to CASTKQAYTEAFF. The variable domain in full, completed from reference TRBV28 and TRBJ1-1, reads DVKVTQSSRYLVKRTGEKVFLECVQDMDHENMFWYRQDPGLGLRLIYFSYDVKMKEKGDIPEGYSVSREKKERFSLILESASTNQTSMYLCASTKQAYTEAFFGQGTRLTVV.

This chain links TRBV3-1 with TRBJ2-3; 9 bases align to TRBD2. J lost 4 bases, V lost 7 bases, and 9 bases had no gene match. The germline V gene encodes CDR1 LGHDT and CDR2 YNNKEL (reference sequence). The CDR3 loop spans 15 amino acids. CDR3 in DNA: TGTGCCAGCACCCTAGGACTAGCGAATGCAGATACGCAGTATTTT. Residues: CASTLGLANADTQYF.

This clonotype was detected ten times or more. The rearrangement links TRBV28 to TRBJ1-3, with TRBD1 as a possible D gene (6 bases). V lost 10 bases and J 0 bases, leaving 16 bases between the germline ends. The V gene's germline CDR1 is MDHEN and CDR2 SYDVKM. The length of the CDR3 is 15 residues. The CDR3 DNA sequence: TGTGCCATCCGCGGCGGGGGCCACTCTGGAAACACCATATATTTT. It is translated as CAIRGGGHSGNTIYF.

The chain carries TRBV5-6 and TRBJ1-1; D not resolved. Trimming shortened V by 4 bases and J by 2 bases, and 12 bases separated the two germline ends. The CDR3 is 14 amino acids. Germline CDR1 is SGHDT and CDR2 is YYEEEE. Here the CDR3 reads CASSHRRSNTEAFF. CDR3 DNA: TGTGCCAGCAGCCACAGAAGAAGTAACACTGAAGCTTTCTTT.

This clonotype was recorded many times. The chain joins TRBV20-1 to TRBJ2-4; D ambiguous. The CDR3 extends over 15 amino acids. V lost 1 base and J lost 1, with 11 bases in between. Germline CDR1 DFQATT, CDR2 SNEGSKA (reference sequence). The CDR3 sequence is CSARVPPNAKNIQYF. CDR3 in DNA: TGCAGTGCTAGAGTCCCTCCTAATGCCAAAAACATTCAGTACTTC.

This rearrangement joins TRBV6-2 or TRBV6-3 to TRBJ2-6; TRBD1 is a possible D gene (6 bases). Trimming took 2 bases from V and 0 from J, leaving 17 bases between them. CDR1 and CDR2 from the germline V gene are MNHEY and SVGEGT. The CDR3 contains 19 residues. CDR3 in amino acids: CASSYELARGLSGANVLTF. The CDR3 region has the DNA TGTGCCAGCAGTTACGAGTTGGCCAGGGGCCTCTCTGGGGCCAACGTCCTGACTTTC.

This clonotype was counted many times. The J gene is TRBJ2-1, the V gene TRBV11-3, with D tentatively TRBD1 (6 bases). The CDR3 sequence is 13 residues long. With 5 bases removed from V and 9 bases from J, the gap between germline ends came to 14 bases. The germline V gene encodes CDR1 SGHNT and CDR2 YENEEA. For the CDR3, the DNA is TGTGCCAGCAGCCTAGGACAGATAGGTGAGCAGTTCTTC. Residues: CASSLGQIGEQFF. The whole variable domain, remainder taken from reference TRBV11-3 and TRBJ2-1, is EAGVVQSPRYKIIEKKQPVAFWCNPISGHNTLYWYLQNLGQGPELLIRYENEEAVDDSQLPKDRFSAERLKGVDSTLKIQPAELGDSAVYLCASSLGQIGEQFFGPGTRLTVL.